This paragraph reports one T cell receptor beta chain. Its antigen is not known. The record originates from a study of CD8 T cells in Susac syndrome. TCR beta sequences were obtained from blood CD8+ and CD4+ T cells. Negative isolation was used for CD8+ and CD4+ T cells, and FACS enrichment was applied to TEMRA cells. A quantity of about 0.5 to 1 ug RNA underwent reverse transcription using random hexamers. TCRdb reprocessed the immunoSEQ multiplex PCR reads via MiXCR and lists one record per CDR3 protein. The table has about 180,000 distinct CDR3 sequences, about 96% seen once. Points from the study as a whole: In Susac syndrome, CD4+ T cell repertoires lacked any clonal expansion.

CDR3 length: 17 amino acids. The germline gives CDR1 SNHLY, CDR2 FYNNEI. V lost 9 bases, J lost 2 bases, and 9 bases stayed unmatched. Sequences were obtained from CD4+ T cells from PBMCs. The receptor was isolated from a human donor with Susac syndrome. The chain links TRBV2 to TRBJ2-3; TRBD2 aligns across 15 bases. This CDR3 reads CASRAGLAGGTTDTQYF. The CDR3 region has the DNA TGTGCCAGTCGGGCGGGACTAGCGGGGGGAACCACAGATACGCAGTATTTT.